This record covers a single T cell receptor beta chain. No antigen is known for it. This CDR3 contains 17 residues. The V gene end was trimmed by 5 bases and the J gene end by 2 bases; junction bases not matched to a gene: 6. From germline, CDR1 is LNHDA and CDR2 SQIVND (reference sequence). The entry originates in a study of OX40 agonist ivuxolimab in advanced cancers. Study at large: Three dose-escalation patients had partial responses: one with hepatocellular carcinoma and two with cutaneous melanoma. Study outcomes and limitations: Averaged across samples, CD8+ T cells carried more expanded clones than CD4+ did.

Clones were sequenced by immunoSEQ multiplex PCR, and TCRdb holds only the in-frame ones, with some missing. Among 55,000 to 75,000 clones listed, 84% were seen once. If patients had autoimmune disease history or systemic immunosuppression, they were excluded. Blood was sampled at baseline, cycle 4 day 1, and cycle 7 day 1. This TCR derives from an adult with an advanced solid tumor such as melanoma, head and neck, liver or kidney cancer. The specimen comprised CD4+ or CD8+ T cells sorted from blood, sampled in a trial of the OX40 agonist ivuxolimab. The genes are TRBV19 and TRBJ2-2; 12 bases are shared with TRBD2. CDR3 protein: CASSLGLAGYNTGELFF. In DNA, the CDR3 is TGTGCCAGTAGTCTAGGACTAGCGGGGTATAACACCGGGGAGCTGTTTTTT.